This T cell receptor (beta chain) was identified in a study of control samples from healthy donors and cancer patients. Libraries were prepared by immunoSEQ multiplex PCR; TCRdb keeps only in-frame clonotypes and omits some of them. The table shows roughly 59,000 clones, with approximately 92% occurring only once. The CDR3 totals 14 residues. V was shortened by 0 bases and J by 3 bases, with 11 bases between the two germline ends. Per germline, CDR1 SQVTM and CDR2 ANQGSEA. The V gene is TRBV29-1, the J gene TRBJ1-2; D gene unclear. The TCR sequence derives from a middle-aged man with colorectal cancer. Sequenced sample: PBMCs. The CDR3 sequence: CSVEDLTGDYGYTF. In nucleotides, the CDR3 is TGCAGCGTTGAAGATCTCACGGGTGACTATGGCTACACCTTC.